Listed below are T cell receptor beta chains from one sample, sequenced in a study of OX40 agonist ivuxolimab in advanced cancers. Assay: immunoSEQ multiplex PCR; the TCRdb copy retains only in-frame clones and omits some. The data contain tens of thousands of clones, 85% of them singletons. The sample in question was CD4+ or CD8+ T cells sorted from blood, obtained in a trial of the OX40 agonist ivuxolimab. The receptor source for this set is an adult with an advanced solid tumor such as melanoma, head and neck, liver or kidney cancer. The CDR3 runs from the conserved cysteine through the conserved F or W. A D gene is named only where the DNA matches it firmly. Clone size is not always given. Where it is, it says once, few, many or a class for expanded clones.

d_call: .; clone_size: .; j_call: TRBJ1-2; v_call: TRBV28; cdr3_aa: CASSLRQLNYGYTF; cdr3_nt: TGTGCCAGCAGTTTGAGGCAGCTCAACTATGGCTACACCTTC
d_call: .; clone_size: .; j_call: TRBJ2-7; v_call: TRBV9; cdr3_aa: CASSVGGADYEQYF; cdr3_nt: TGTGCCAGCAGCGTAGGGGGGGCCGACTACGAGCAGTACTTC
d_call: .; clone_size: .; j_call: TRBJ1-2; v_call: TRBV5-4; cdr3_aa: CASSPGGGNDGYTF; cdr3_nt: TGTGCCAGCAGCCCGGGAGGAGGGAATGATGGCTACACCTTC
d_call: .; clone_size: .; j_call: TRBJ2-5; v_call: TRBV9; cdr3_aa: CASSVSGGLQETQYF; cdr3_nt: TGTGCCAGCAGCGTATCCGGGGGACTCCAAGAGACCCAGTACTTC
d_call: .; clone_size: .; j_call: TRBJ1-1; v_call: TRBV5-5; cdr3_aa: CASSLGTEAFF; cdr3_nt: TGTGCCAGCAGCTTGGGCACTGAAGCTTTCTTT
d_call: .; clone_size: .; j_call: TRBJ1-6; v_call: TRBV5-6; cdr3_aa: CASSIDGARGNSPLHF; cdr3_nt: TGTGCCAGCAGCATAGACGGGGCGCGGGGCAATTCACCCCTCCACTTT
d_call: .; clone_size: .; j_call: TRBJ2-3; v_call: TRBV9; cdr3_aa: CASSVVPRGTDTQYF; cdr3_nt: TGTGCCAGCAGCGTAGTCCCAAGGGGCACAGATACGCAGTATTTT
d_call: .; clone_size: .; j_call: TRBJ2-3; v_call: TRBV4-2; cdr3_aa: CASSRTLADHTDTQYF; cdr3_nt: TGTGCCAGCAGCCGGACGCTAGCAGACCACACAGATACGCAGTATTTT
d_call: .; clone_size: .; j_call: TRBJ2-7; v_call: TRBV29-1; cdr3_aa: CSVEEDTSYEQYF; cdr3_nt: TGCAGCGTTGAGGAGGACACTTCCTACGAGCAGTACTTC
d_call: .; clone_size: .; j_call: TRBJ1-4; v_call: TRBV28; cdr3_aa: CASSPTIVSTNEKLFF; cdr3_nt: TGTGCCAGCAGCCCTACCATAGTTTCAACTAATGAAAAACTGTTTTTT
d_call: .; clone_size: .; j_call: TRBJ1-2; v_call: TRBV4-1; cdr3_aa: CASSREGRAAGGYTF; cdr3_nt: TGCGCCAGCAGCCGGGAAGGGCGGGCCGCCGGGGGCTACACCTTC
d_call: .; clone_size: many; j_call: TRBJ2-1; v_call: TRBV27; cdr3_aa: CASSFSGVNNEQFF; cdr3_nt: TGTGCCAGCAGTTTTAGCGGAGTTAACAATGAGCAGTTCTTC
d_call: .; clone_size: .; j_call: TRBJ2-2; v_call: TRBV7-9; cdr3_aa: CASSLGAGELFF; cdr3_nt: TGTGCCAGCAGCTTAGGGGCCGGGGAGCTGTTTTTT
d_call: .; clone_size: .; j_call: TRBJ2-3; v_call: TRBV9; cdr3_aa: CASSVYSVTDTQYF; cdr3_nt: TGTGCCAGCAGCGTATACAGCGTCACAGATACGCAGTATTTT
d_call: .; clone_size: .; j_call: TRBJ1-6; v_call: TRBV6-6; cdr3_aa: CASSYNSPLHF; cdr3_nt: TGTGCCAGCAGCTATAATTCACCCCTCCACTTT
d_call: .; clone_size: medium-sized; j_call: TRBJ2-2; v_call: TRBV4-3; cdr3_aa: CASSQVQTTGELFF; cdr3_nt: TGCGCCAGCAGCCAAGTGCAGACCACCGGGGAGCTGTTTTTT